This T cell receptor beta chain was sequenced in a study of T-cell reconstitution after alpha-beta-depleted transplantation in children. Study conclusions and caveats: Newly made T cells mostly supplied T-cell counts and diversity one year after transplant. Approximately two months post-transplant, alpha-beta T cells reportedly originated from several hundred expanded graft clones. Some patients' high day-60 TCRbeta diversity was traced to surviving recipient T cells and thymic progenitors.

V lost 10 bases to trimming and J lost 5 bases, with 12 bases between them. Germline CDR1 is MDHEN and CDR2 is SYDVKM. This CDR3 contains 12 residues. Many counts were recorded for this clonotype. Its matching antigen is unknown. Using unique molecular identifiers, the investigators prepared the TCRbeta library. A single record per CDR3 protein comes from TCRdb applying MiXCR to the PCR reads. The repertoire holds 600,000 to 700,000 distinct CDR3 sequences, with around 14% as singletons. The sequences come from PBMCs, collected before TCRalphabeta/CD19-depleted stem cell transplant. The sequence was obtained from a girl aged 2-15 years with congenital amegakaryocytic thrombocytopenia, due to receive a stem cell transplant. V is TRBV28 and J is TRBJ2-1; possibly TRBD1 for D (5 bases). The CDR3 DNA reads TGTGCCACCCCGGGCAGGGACAATGAGCAGTTCTTC. It encodes CATPGRDNEQFF. Looking up the rest from reference TRBV28 and TRBJ2-1 gives the full variable domain: DVKVTQSSRYLVKRTGEKVFLECVQDMDHENMFWYRQDPGLGLRLIYFSYDVKMKEKGDIPEGYSVSREKKERFSLILESASTNQTSMYLCATPGRDNEQFFGPGTRLTVL.